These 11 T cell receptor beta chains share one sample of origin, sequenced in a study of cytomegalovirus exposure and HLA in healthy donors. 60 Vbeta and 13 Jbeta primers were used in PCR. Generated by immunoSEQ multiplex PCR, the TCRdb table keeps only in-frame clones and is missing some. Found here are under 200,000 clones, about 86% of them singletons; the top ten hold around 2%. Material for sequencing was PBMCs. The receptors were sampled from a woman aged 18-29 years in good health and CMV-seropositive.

The CDR3 is CASSNQGQGLNTIYF. In nucleotides, the CDR3 is TGTGCCAGCAGCAATCAGGGACAGGGACTCAACACCATATATTTT. J is TRBJ1-3 and V is TRBV7-9, with 9 bases aligning to TRBD1. Trimming at V came to 5 bases and at J to 7 bases, leaving 9 bases not matched to a gene. Germline-derived CDR1 and CDR2 are SEHNR and FQNEAQ (reference sequence). CDR3 size: 15 residues.

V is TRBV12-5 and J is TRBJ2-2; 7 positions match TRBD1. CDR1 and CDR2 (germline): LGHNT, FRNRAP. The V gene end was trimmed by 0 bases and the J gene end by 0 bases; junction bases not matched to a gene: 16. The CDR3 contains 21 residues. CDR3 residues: CASGLVRPGQINLTNTGELFF. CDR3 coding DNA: TGTGCTAGTGGTTTGGTTCGTCCGGGACAGATAAACCTAACGAACACCGGGGAGCTGTTTTTT.

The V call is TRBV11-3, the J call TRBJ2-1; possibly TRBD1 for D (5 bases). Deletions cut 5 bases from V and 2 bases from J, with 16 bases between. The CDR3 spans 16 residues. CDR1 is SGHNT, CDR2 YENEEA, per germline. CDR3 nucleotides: TGTGCCAGCAGCCAGGGCGGAAGGGGCGCCTACAATGAGCAGTTCTTC. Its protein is CASSQGGRGAYNEQFF.

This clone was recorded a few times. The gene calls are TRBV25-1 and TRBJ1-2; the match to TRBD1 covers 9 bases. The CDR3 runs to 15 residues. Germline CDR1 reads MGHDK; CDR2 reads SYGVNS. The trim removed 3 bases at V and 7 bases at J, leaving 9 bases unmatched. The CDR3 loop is CASSDPGTGQGGYTF. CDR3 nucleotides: TGTGCCAGCAGTGATCCCGGGACAGGGCAGGGTGGCTACACCTTC.

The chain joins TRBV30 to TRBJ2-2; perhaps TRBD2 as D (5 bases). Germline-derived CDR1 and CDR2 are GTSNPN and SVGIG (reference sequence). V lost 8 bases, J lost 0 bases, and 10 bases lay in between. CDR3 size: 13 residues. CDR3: CAKRPANTGELFF. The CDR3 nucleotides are TGTGCCAAGCGGCCGGCGAACACCGGGGAGCTGTTTTTT.

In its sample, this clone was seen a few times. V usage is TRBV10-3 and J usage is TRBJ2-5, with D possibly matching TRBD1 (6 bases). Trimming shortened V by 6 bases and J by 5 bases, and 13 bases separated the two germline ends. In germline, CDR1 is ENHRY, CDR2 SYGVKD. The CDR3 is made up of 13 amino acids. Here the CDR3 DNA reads TGTGCCATCAGGGTACAGGGAGAGGAGACCCAGTACTTC. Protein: CAIRVQGEETQYF.

CDR3 bases: TGTGCCAGCAGCTATATAGCGGGGGGAACCCATACGCAGTATTTT. Translated: CASSYIAGGTHTQYF. V is TRBV7-6 and J is TRBJ2-3, with 10 bases matching TRBD2. The CDR3 sequence is 15 residues long. Germline V CDR1 and CDR2: SGHVS, FNYEAQ. The V and J ends lost 4 bases and 7 bases, in that order; junction bases with no gene match: 8.

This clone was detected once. This chain's CDR3 is CASSKGGGRDSNSPLHF. CDR3 nucleotide sequence: TGTGCCAGTAGTAAGGGTGGAGGAAGAGATTCTAATTCACCCCTCCACTTT. The V call is TRBV19, the J call TRBJ1-6; D not resolved. The CDR3 is 17 amino acids. The germline V and J ends were trimmed by 4 bases and 6 bases, with 19 bases remaining between them. CDR1 and CDR2 from the germline V gene are LNHDA and SQIVND (reference sequence).

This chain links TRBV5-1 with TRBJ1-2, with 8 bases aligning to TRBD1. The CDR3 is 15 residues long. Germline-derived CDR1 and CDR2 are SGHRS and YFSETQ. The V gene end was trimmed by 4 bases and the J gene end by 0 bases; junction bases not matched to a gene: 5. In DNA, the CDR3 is TGCGCCAGCAGCCCGACAGGGGCCTCTAACTATGGCTACACCTTC. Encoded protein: CASSPTGASNYGYTF.

This chain's CDR3 is CASSFGQAQETQYF. The CDR3, as DNA: TGCGCCAGCAGCTTTGGACAGGCCCAAGAGACCCAGTACTTC. The chain carries TRBV5-1 and TRBJ2-5; 7 bases align to TRBD1. Germline V CDR1 and CDR2: SGHRS, YFSETQ. This CDR3 is 14 amino acids long. Losses at the gene ends were 2 bases for V and 1 base for J; bases not matched to a gene: 2.

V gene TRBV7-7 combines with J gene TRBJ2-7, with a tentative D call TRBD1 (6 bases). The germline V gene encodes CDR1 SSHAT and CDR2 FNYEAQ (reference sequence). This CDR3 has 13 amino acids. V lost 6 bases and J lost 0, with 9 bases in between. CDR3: CASSVDSSYEQYF. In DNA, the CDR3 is TGTGCCAGCAGTGTGGACAGCTCCTACGAGCAGTACTTC.